The present T cell receptor (beta chain) was sequenced within a study of blood T cells in healthy people across ages (dated by TCRdb to about 2015). Study-wide context: In model experiments, roughly one uniquely barcoded TCR beta cDNA molecule per two T cells was captured by template switching. Age-related changes in TCR beta repertoire diversity were measured in the study by deep sequencing normalized with unique cDNA molecular identifiers. Using the same blood draw, the study looked at two additional independent replicas of 1 million unique cDNA reads for two donors, one aged 18 to 30 and the other aged 80 or older. Donors of different ages were randomly distributed across sequencing lanes to avoid experimental bias. Donors were grouped into four age groups: young (average approximately 15 years), middle-aged (roughly 38), aged (62) and long-lived (about 82).

Findings and caveats that apply to the study as a whole: There was a strong correlation between observed TCR beta diversity and the percentage of naive T cells measured by flow cytometry. Because donor CMV infection status was unknown, age-related changes in expanded clonotypes were potentially confounded. Estimates of total diversity based on one million sequenced T cells were regarded as lower bounds and as underestimates. Observed TCR beta diversity per million T cells fell roughly linearly with age, and a significant reduction was already apparent by age around 40. The long-lived group showed more naive CD4+ T cells, fewer expanded clones and increased TCR diversity than the aged group, suggesting age selection. Because profiling used bulk unsorted PBMCs, naive and antigen-experienced compartments could not be compared conclusively.

From cysteine to phenylalanine, the CDR3 is 18 amino acids long. Solely the CDR3 DNA is kept, with 54 bases framed from the first base. The library relied on 5' RACE. The sample was run on an Illumina HiSeq 2500. A second PCR of about 7 to 12 cycles was run with a J-beta primer mix and a sample-barcoded 5' primer. Each TCR beta cDNA molecule received a unique molecular identifier from a template-switch 5' adaptor carrying 12 random nucleotides. Each sample yielded at least 3 million CDR3-containing paired-end reads. First-strand cDNA was synthesized from all RNA with the Mint cDNA synthesis kit, primed by a TRBC-specific oligonucleotide. All cDNA was treated with uracil-DNA glycosylase and then went through a first 18-cycle PCR with the universal primers M1SS and BC2_uni_R. In the authors' own workflow: Each sample was normalized by randomly selecting 1 million high-quality reads, each carrying a distinct molecular identifier. Reads with shared molecular identifiers were discarded instead of being binned into consensus sequences. MiTCR, with a Q25 quality threshold and the strictest error-elimination algorithm, was used for CDR3 identification, clonotype clustering and error correction. A nonparametric unseen species model using Euler transformation provided a lower-bound estimate of total TCR beta diversity. TCRdb reran the public reads through fastp at Q25 and MiXCR, keeping productive beta chains. Here each entry gathers all rows of one CDR3 protein and keeps the most common genes and DNA. The authors' filters were not applied to this entry. The sample yields fewer than 900,000 distinct CDR3 sequences; around 34% were counted once. The top ten clones comprise 10% to 15% of the sample.

The table lists this clonotype with a few counts. The clone's antigen remains unknown. Germline and junction disagree at one end, which may indicate a read error. The approximately 41 donors, aged about 6 to 100 years, were systemically healthy Caucasian individuals from Russia. Each donor gave 8.5 to 10 milliliters of peripheral blood, collected into EDTA-treated Vacutainer tubes. Ficoll-Paque density-gradient centrifugation was used to isolate PBMCs, with at least 6 million per sample. Trizol reagent was used to extract total RNA from the PBMCs, yielding at least 5 micrograms per sample. The percentages of naive CD45RAhigh/CD27high T cells were determined by flow cytometry on a PBMC aliquot from every donor.

The chain was built from TRBV12-3 or TRBV12-4 and TRBJ2-6; the best D guess is TRBD2, with 6 bases matching. Sequencing was done on a sample of blood. The receptor's source is a man aged 18 to 29 in good health. This receptor carries the CDR3 CAGSPSPWGVSGANVLTF. The sequenced DNA: TGTGCCGGCAGTCCCTCACCGTGGGGGGTCTCTGGGGCCAACGTCCTGACTTTC.